This T cell receptor beta chain came from a study of OX40 agonist ivuxolimab in advanced cancers. Study-level points and caveats: Clonal expansion among partial responders at 0.1-3.0 mg/kg ranked near the lowest. Expanded peripheral T cells had an undetermined antigen specificity.

Assay: immunoSEQ multiplex PCR; the TCRdb copy retains only in-frame clones and omits some. This sample has some 19,000 clones; about 70% occur once, and the top ten carry 10% to 15%. The CDR3 extends over 14 amino acids. The V end lost 5 bases, the J end lost 1 base, and 10 bases lay between the germline ends. The V gene's germline CDR1 is MNHEY and CDR2 SMNVEV (reference sequence). Of note for this clone: Antigen unknown.

The specimen comprised CD4+ or CD8+ T cells sorted from blood, sampled in a trial of the OX40 agonist ivuxolimab. The sequence derives from an adult with an advanced solid tumor such as melanoma, head and neck, liver or kidney cancer. The genes are TRBV27 and TRBJ2-3; D is possibly TRBD1 or TRBD2 (5 bases each). This chain's CDR3 is CASSPRDRTDTQYF. CDR3 in DNA: TGTGCCAGCAGTCCACGGGACCGCACAGATACGCAGTATTTT.